The clone carrying this T cell receptor beta chain was observed a few times. Its antigen is not known. This record belongs to a study of T cell repertoires in cytomegalovirus infection. Study details: Both a matching HLA type and CMV infection were indicated by public TCR beta signatures. Points from the study as a whole: Within the response measured ex vivo, HLA-C-restricted CMV-specific TCR beta clonotypes were dominant. Summed public TCR beta family frequency identified CMV carriers bearing the relevant HLA.

One entry per CDR3 protein results from TCRdb running MiXCR on the reads. Found here are 150,000 to 200,000 distinct CDR3 sequences, roughly 14% of them singletons; the top ten hold over 20%. Germline assignment: CDR1 SGHDT and CDR2 YYEEEE. The CDR3 runs to 14 residues. Trimming pared 0 bases from V and 1 base from J, leaving 7 bases between. The source is a human donor in good health (CMV status not recorded). Some clones in this sample may be carry-over from other donors' samples. Sequencing was done on a sample of PBMCs. The rearrangement joins TRBV5-6 to TRBJ1-1; unclear D gene. CDR3 coding DNA: TGTGCCAGCAGCTTGGCCAATTCGAACACTGAAGCTTTCTTT. As protein: CASSLANSNTEAFF.